The 3 T cell receptor beta chains listed next were all sequenced from one sample in a study of PD-1 blockade in classical Hodgkin lymphoma. Each patient relapsed following autologous stem cell transplantation, and prior brentuximab vedotin exposure differed. The assay was immunoSEQ multiplex PCR, and TCRdb's table has in-frame clones only and misses some. The table has roughly 40,000 clones, 75% to 90% seen once. The starting material was peripheral blood mononuclear cells (PBMCs), obtained at baseline. The receptors derive from a human donor with classical Hodgkin lymphoma.

CDR3 residues: CASSLSGGRQETQYF. The CDR3 region has the DNA TGTGCCAGCAGCTTAAGCGGGGGGAGACAAGAGACCCAGTACTTC. V is TRBV11-2 and J is TRBJ2-5, with 9 nucleotides matching TRBD2. The CDR3 has 15 residues. Germline CDR1 SGHAT, CDR2 FQNNGV. J gave up 2 bases and V 2 bases, and 3 bases lay outside the gene matches.

The chain recombines TRBV2 with TRBJ2-3; TRBD2 aligns across 8 bases. V trimming: 7 bases; J trimming: 2 bases; junction bases outside the gene matches: 11. Germline CDR1 reads SNHLY; CDR2 reads FYNNEI. The CDR3 extends over 16 amino acids. The CDR3 DNA follows: TGTGCCAGCAAGGGCATCGCGGGGGGCGTCACAGATACGCAGTATTTT. Amino acids: CASKGIAGGVTDTQYF.

This chain uses TRBV10-3 with TRBJ1-1; 7 nucleotides match TRBD1. CDR3 length: 14 residues. V gave up 4 bases and J gave up 5 bases; unmatched junction bases: 7. Germline CDR1 reads ENHRY; CDR2 reads SYGVKD. CDR3 residues: CAISAKQGWTEAFF. The DNA for the CDR3 is TGTGCCATCAGTGCCAAACAGGGGTGGACTGAAGCTTTCTTT.